The 4 T cell receptor beta chains in this list originate from one sample, sequenced in a study of shared clonotypes between healthy human individuals. CD8 cells regarded as naive lacked CD45RO, were positively chosen for CCR7, and omitted terminally differentiated effector memory CD45RA+ cells. This table comes from immunoSEQ multiplex PCR, and its TCRdb copy is limited to in-frame clones, with some not included. The sample yields about 2,100,000 clones, approximately 94% seen once. Sequenced input: naive CD8+ T cells from PBMCs. All receptors come from a man aged 18 to 29 in good health. Some clones in this sample may be carry-over from other donors' samples.

The CDR3 region has the DNA TGTGCCAGCAGTGTGACTACCGGGGAGCTGTTTTTT. Translation: CASSVTTGELFF. The chain couples TRBV28 to TRBJ2-2, with unresolved D. Between the trimmed V and J ends, which lost 5 bases and 5 bases, there was a span of 6 bases. This CDR3 is built from 12 residues. Germline V gives CDR1 MDHEN, CDR2 SYDVKM.

V and J are TRBV13 and TRBJ1-1; D is undetermined. Deletions cut 5 bases from V and 8 bases from J, with 27 bases between. CDR3 length: 17 amino acids. From germline, CDR1 is PRHDT and CDR2 FYEKMQ (reference sequence). CDR3 sequence reads: CASSTGGLHSLEWEAFF. The CDR3 region has the DNA TGTGCCAGCAGCACGGGAGGACTACACAGTCTTGAGTGGGAAGCTTTCTTT.

This clone was detected only once. The genes are TRBV15 and TRBJ2-7; weak D call: TRBD1 (7 bases). The CDR3 has 19 amino acids. Germline values: CDR1 LNHNV, CDR2 YYDKDF (reference sequence). V lost 1 base to trimming and J lost 0 bases, with 22 bases between them. CDR3 nucleotide sequence: TGTGCCACCAGCAGAGTTGGCCCTCCAGCGCGGGACAGCTCCTACGAGCAGTACTTC. Translating gives CATSRVGPPARDSSYEQYF. The full variable domain, with the rest looked up from reference TRBV15 and TRBJ2-7, is DAMVIQNPRYQVTQFGKPVTLSCSQTLNHNVMYWYQQKSSQAPKLLFHYYDKDFNNEADTPDNFQSRRPNTSFCFLDIRSPGLGDTAMYLCATSRVGPPARDSSYEQYFGPGTRLTVT.

CDR3 DNA: TGCAGCGTTGAAGATCTTCGCGGTCCCGGGTTCGAAGGCTACACCTTC. Translating it yields CSVEDLRGPGFEGYTF. This chain uses TRBV29-1 with TRBJ1-2; D is undetermined. This CDR3 has 16 residues. V gave up 0 bases and J gave up 8 bases, with 22 bases separating them. CDR1 is SQVTM and CDR2 is ANQGSEA in the germline V gene.